Sequencing of this T cell receptor (beta chain) was carried out in a study of blood T cell repertoires in COVID-19. On the study more broadly: Acute-phase and convalescent COVID-19 samples originated in the United States, Italy and Spain. Sample material is recorded as cDNA or gDNA derived from T cells, B-cell-depleted T cells, or PBMCs.

V lost 7 bases to trimming and J lost 4 bases, with 11 bases between them. This CDR3 has 13 amino acids. Source study methods: Amplification from reference gene primers served as the basis for estimated nucleated cell counts. The repertoire was sequenced with immunoSEQ multiplex PCR; TCRdb's copy has only in-frame clones and lacks some. The V and J calls and clone size are taken from that table; D and trimming were inferred from the DNA. The repertoire holds about 40,000 clones, roughly 90% seen once, with roughly a tenth in the top ten. This sequence joins TRBV12-3 or TRBV12-4 and TRBJ1-5, with a tentative D call TRBD1 (5 bases). Sequencing input: peripheral blood. The sequence derives from a woman over 75 with active COVID-19. Here the CDR3 reads CASTPQENQPQHF. CDR3 coding DNA: TGTGCCAGCACCCCACAGGAAAATCAGCCCCAGCATTTT.